One T cell receptor beta chain is described in this entry. Its target is not known. These data are taken from a study of T cell repertoires in cytomegalovirus infection. As for the study in general: Public TCR beta signature analysis indicated the presence of both CMV infection and matching HLA type. Points from the study as a whole: Dominating the ex vivo response were HLA-C-restricted CMV-specific TCR beta clonotypes.

This CDR3 has 13 amino acids. Trimming cost V 5 bases and J 0 bases, with 7 bases left between them. TCRdb analysed the reads with MiXCR anew, one entry per CDR3 protein. Of about 60,000 distinct CDR3 sequences in the sample, 33% were seen once. Sequencing was carried out using PBMCs, sequenced either directly or after in vitro stimulation (not recorded which). The TCR comes from a human donor in good health (CMV status not recorded). Some clones in this sample may be carry-over from other donors' samples. The rearrangement joins TRBV12-3 or TRBV12-4 to TRBJ1-2; no clear D. Written as DNA, the CDR3 is TGTGCCAGCAGTGAGACAACTAACTATGGCTACACCTTC. This translates into CASSETTNYGYTF.